The 22 T cell receptor beta chains below all came from one sample that was sequenced in a study of T-cell memory formation after mild COVID-19. TCRdb itself ran the 5' RACE reads through MiXCR, one entry per CDR3 protein. The data show 350,000 to 500,000 distinct CDR3 sequences, roughly 17% seen once. Sequenced input: PBMCs or a T cell subset sorted from them (not recorded which). These receptor sequences come from a man aged 18 to 30 who had mild COVID-19 (a few samples of this study predate the infection). Cell type and time point are not known.

This clonotype came up a few times. The V call is TRBV7-2, the J call TRBJ1-1; 7 nucleotides align to TRBD1. Germline values: CDR1 SGHTA, CDR2 FQGNSA. V shed 4 bases, J shed 5 bases, and the junction held 10 bases outside the gene matches. This CDR3 is built from 15 residues. CDR3 region: CASSWVPGQRTEAFF. CDR3 DNA: TGTGCCAGCAGCTGGGTACCGGGACAGAGGACTGAAGCTTTCTTT.

This rearrangement joins TRBV24-1 to TRBJ2-2; no clear D. From germline, CDR1 is KGHDR and CDR2 SFDVKD. Trimming took 4 bases from V and 1 from J, leaving 6 bases between them. CDR3 length: 14 residues. This CDR3 reads CATSEHLNTGELFF. CDR3 nucleotides: TGTGCCACCAGTGAACATTTGAACACCGGGGAGCTGTTTTTT.

In nucleotides, the CDR3 is TGCGCCAGCAGCCAAGATCTCGGGTCCGGCAATCAGCCCCAGCATTTT. As protein: CASSQDLGSGNQPQHF. The chain links TRBV4-3 to TRBJ1-5; no definite D call. Trimming took 0 bases from V and 2 from J, leaving 11 bases between them. The germline V gene has CDR1 LGHNA and CDR2 YSLEER. The CDR3 is 16 amino acids.

The chain couples TRBV27 to TRBJ2-7; possible D gene TRBD1, 6 bases. The CDR3 spans 14 residues. Trimming took off 3 bases at V and 3 bases at J, with 12 bases between the two ends. CDR1 is MNHEY and CDR2 is SMNVEV in the germline V gene (reference sequence). In DNA, the CDR3 is TGTGCCAGCAGTTTTTCAGGGGCTAACTACGAGCAGTACTTC. Translation: CASSFSGANYEQYF.

This clonotype was counted only a few times. This CDR3 reads CATRYTSYNEQFF. CDR3 DNA: TGTGCCACTCGGTATACGTCCTACAATGAGCAGTTCTTC. The chain combines TRBV10-3 with TRBJ2-1; D uncertain. With 10 bases removed from V and 1 base from J, the gap between germline ends came to 11 bases. Germline loops: CDR1 ENHRY, CDR2 SYGVKD. This CDR3 is 13 amino acids long.

The V call is TRBV6-5, the J call TRBJ1-6; D may be TRBD1 (5 bases). CDR3 size: 18 residues. With 0 bases removed from V and 9 bases from J, the gap between germline ends came to 21 bases. The germline gives CDR1 MNHEY, CDR2 SVGAGI. CDR3 region: CASSYSTTPGKLSSPLHF. In DNA, the CDR3 is TGTGCCAGCAGTTACTCGACAACCCCAGGGAAGCTGAGTTCACCCCTCCACTTT.

This clonotype was observed a few times. This chain joins TRBV4-3 and TRBJ1-2; tentative D call: TRBD1 (6 bases). CDR3 length equals 17 residues. V was clipped by 0 bases and J by 4 bases, with 18 bases between them. Germline-derived CDR1 and CDR2 are LGHNA and YSLEER. The CDR3 nucleotides are TGCGCCAGCAGCCAAGATCTGACGGGGGGCCCAACCTATGGCTACACCTTC. Translated, it gives CASSQDLTGGPTYGYTF.

The V gene is TRBV20-1, the J gene TRBJ1-5; no clear D. There are 13 residues in the CDR3. Deletions cut 6 bases from V and 7 bases from J, with 16 bases between. The germline V gene has CDR1 DFQATT and CDR2 SNEGSKA (reference sequence). The chain's CDR3 is CSALRAFRQPQHF. The CDR3 bases are TGCAGTGCGCTCCGGGCCTTCCGGCAGCCCCAGCATTTT.

CDR3 nucleotides: TGCGCCAGCAGCTTTCATCAGGGGGAAGGAGAGACCCAGTACTTC. The encoded protein is CASSFHQGEGETQYF. The chain employs TRBV5-1 and TRBJ2-5; 7 bases line up with TRBD1. Germline V gene data show CDR1 as SGHRS and CDR2 as YFSETQ. The CDR3 has 15 amino acids. Trimming cost V 2 bases and J 4 bases; bases outside gene matches: 8.

This clonotype has at least ten counts. V is TRBV5-1 and J is TRBJ2-1; TRBD2 matches 10 bases. V gave up 3 bases and J gave up 6 bases; unmatched junction bases: 6. The CDR3 length is 15 residues. Per the germline V gene, CDR1 is SGHRS and CDR2 is YFSETQ. The CDR3 sequence: CASSSGTSATNEQFF. The CDR3 nucleotides read TGCGCCAGCAGCTCCGGGACTAGCGCTACCAATGAGCAGTTCTTC.

This clonotype has only a few counts. The chain is built from TRBV20-1 and TRBJ2-7; D uncertain. The germline V and J ends were trimmed by 3 bases and 4 bases, with 10 bases remaining between them. There are 12 residues in the CDR3. Germline V gives CDR1 DFQATT, CDR2 SNEGSKA (reference sequence). The CDR3 loop reads CSASPTRYEQYF. CDR3 nucleotide sequence: TGCAGTGCTAGCCCGACAAGGTACGAGCAGTACTTC.

This clonotype appeared a few times. The V and J genes are TRBV7-9 and TRBJ1-1; D remains ambiguous. CDR1 and CDR2 from the germline V gene are SEHNR and FQNEAQ (reference sequence). This CDR3 comprises 15 residues. V was pared by 1 base and J by 4 bases, with 13 bases between. The CDR3 DNA follows: TGTGCCAGCAGCTTAGTGTCCGGGAGTACCACTGAAGCTTTCTTT. Its protein product is CASSLVSGSTTEAFF.

This clonotype showed up just a few times. The chain employs TRBV9 and TRBJ2-1; D remains unclear. The germline V gene has CDR1 SGDLS and CDR2 YYNGEE. V lost 4 bases and J lost 6, with 8 bases in between. The CDR3 sequence is 12 residues long. The CDR3 DNA reads as TGTGCCAGCAGCCCCGCGTTCAATGAGCAGTTCTTC. Amino acid sequence: CASSPAFNEQFF.

The chain is built from TRBV5-1 and TRBJ2-5; 9 positions match TRBD2. The CDR3 consists of 16 residues. Germline CDR1 reads SGHRS; CDR2 reads YFSETQ. V gave up 0 bases and J gave up 1 base; unmatched junction bases: 4. This chain's CDR3 is CASSLVRLAVQETQYF. The CDR3 DNA is TGCGCCAGCAGCTTGGTTCGACTAGCGGTCCAAGAGACCCAGTACTTC.

The chain is built from TRBV5-1 and TRBJ2-3; perhaps D is TRBD1 or TRBD2 (6 bases each). Trimming removed 7 bases from V and 2 bases from J, with 14 bases in between. This CDR3 region has 14 residues. Germline loops: CDR1 SGHRS, CDR2 YFSETQ. The CDR3 DNA follows: TGCGCCAGCGGATTATGGGGGGCCACAGATACGCAGTATTTT. As protein: CASGLWGATDTQYF.

This clonotype was counted only a few times. The chain has TRBV7-2 and TRBJ2-3, with 8 positions matching TRBD2. The germline gives CDR1 SGHTA, CDR2 FQGNSA. CDR3 length: 15 amino acids. After removal of 2 bases from V and 5 bases from J, the junction contained 6 bases not matched to a gene. DNA for the CDR3: TGTGCCAGCAGCTTATGGGCGGGGGGTAGAGATACGCAGTATTTT. This codes for CASSLWAGGRDTQYF.

The table lists this clonotype with a few counts. J is TRBJ2-3 and V is TRBV25-1, with TRBD2 identical over 8 bases. The CDR3 length is 16 residues. V shed 4 bases and J 0 bases; nucleotides not matched to a gene: 6. Germline V gene lookup returns CDR1 MGHDK and CDR2 SYGVNS. The CDR3 reads CASSGPGGLSTDTQYF. The CDR3 DNA sequence: TGTGCCAGCAGTGGACCGGGGGGGCTTAGCACAGATACGCAGTATTTT.

The chain uses TRBV5-1 and TRBJ2-5; possibly TRBD1 for D (5 bases). Germline V lookup: CDR1 SGHRS, CDR2 YFSETQ. V lost 4 bases and J lost 5, with 12 bases in between. The CDR3 is made up of 13 amino acids. The CDR3 region has the DNA TGCGCCAGCAGCCAGTGGGCAGGGGAGACCCAGTACTTC. Amino acid sequence: CASSQWAGETQYF.

This clonotype was seen at least ten times. V gene TRBV6-5 combines with J gene TRBJ2-1; no firm D call. The CDR3 consists of 12 residues. Germline V gives CDR1 MNHEY, CDR2 SVGAGI. Deletions cut 0 bases from V and 10 bases from J, with 7 bases between. CDR3: CASSYSSEEQFF. The CDR3, as DNA: TGTGCCAGCAGTTACTCTTCGGAAGAGCAGTTCTTC.

The chain recombines TRBV6-2 or TRBV6-3 with TRBJ2-1, with D hard to call. This CDR3 is built from 11 residues. CDR1 and CDR2 from the germline V gene are MNHEY and SVGEGT. V lost 8 bases, J lost 9 bases, and 11 bases lay in between. The CDR3 DNA is TGTGCCAGCCTACGCGAGGCTGAGCAGTTCTTC. This encodes CASLREAEQFF.

This clonotype occurred many times. The rearrangement joins TRBV5-1 to TRBJ1-1; 7 positions agree with TRBD1. The CDR3 sequence is 14 residues long. Trimming cost V 3 bases and J 0 bases; bases outside gene matches: 2. Germline V CDR1 and CDR2: SGHRS, YFSETQ. CDR3 sequence reads: CASSSGQVNTEAFF. The DNA for the CDR3 is TGCGCCAGCAGCTCCGGACAGGTGAACACTGAAGCTTTCTTT.

This clonotype occurred a few times. The rearrangement joins TRBV18 to TRBJ2-7; D is uncertain. The ends were cut back, 6 bases at V and 6 bases at J, with 21 bases in the middle. The CDR3 loop spans 15 amino acids. Germline V CDR1 and CDR2: KGHSH, LQKENI. The DNA for the CDR3 is TGTGCCAGCTCGCCATCAGGAGACCCGGCTCTCGAGCAGTACTTC. Residues: CASSPSGDPALEQYF.